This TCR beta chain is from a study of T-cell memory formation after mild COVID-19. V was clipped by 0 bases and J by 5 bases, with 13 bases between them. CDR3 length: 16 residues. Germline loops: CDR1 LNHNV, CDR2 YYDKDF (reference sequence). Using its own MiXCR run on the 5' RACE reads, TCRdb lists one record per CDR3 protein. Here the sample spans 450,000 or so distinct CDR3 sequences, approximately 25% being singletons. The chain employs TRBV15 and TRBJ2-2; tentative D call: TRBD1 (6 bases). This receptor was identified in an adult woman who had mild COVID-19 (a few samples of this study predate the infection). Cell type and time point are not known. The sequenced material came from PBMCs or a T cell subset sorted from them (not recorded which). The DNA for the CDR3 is TGTGCCACCAGCAGAGAGGGGGCGGAACCTACCGGGGAGCTGTTTTTT. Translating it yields CATSREGAEPTGELFF.